Presented here are 32 T cell receptor beta chains from one specimen sequenced in a study of T cell repertoires in cytomegalovirus infection. Using its own MiXCR run on the reads, TCRdb lists one record per CDR3 protein. Of about 490,000 distinct CDR3 sequences detected, roughly 12% appear once; the ten largest clones hold 10%. Sequenced: PBMCs. These TCRs come from a human donor in good health (CMV status not recorded). Some clones in this sample may be carry-over from other donors' samples.

This clonotype has a count of ten or more. The chain combines TRBV11-2 with TRBJ2-1; 10 bases are a match to TRBD2. Germline assignment: CDR1 SGHAT and CDR2 FQNNGV. The CDR3 is 14 residues long. J gave up 7 bases and V 6 bases, and 6 bases lay outside the gene matches. The CDR3 sequence is CASSPLLAGNEQFF. The CDR3 DNA sequence: TGTGCCAGCAGTCCCTTACTAGCGGGAAATGAGCAGTTCTTC.

Details on this clonotype: One end of the junction fails to match germline, which may point to a read error. V is TRBV4-2 and J is TRBJ2-7; 10 bases are shared with TRBD2. CDR3 length equals 19 residues. The V gene's germline CDR1 is LGHNA and CDR2 YNFKEQ. The CDR3 DNA is TGTGCCAGCACCCGGGGACTACTAGCGGGGCCGCATTCCTCCTGCGAGCAGTACTTC. Its translation is CASTRGLLAGPHSSCEQYF.

The V and J genes are TRBV20-1 and TRBJ1-1; no definite D call. The length of the CDR3 is 12 residues. Trimming left V 6 bases short and J 1 base short, with 9 bases between. CDR1 is DFQATT, CDR2 SNEGSKA, per germline (reference sequence). The chain's CDR3 is CSAPGSNTEAFF. For the CDR3, the DNA is TGCAGTGCGCCGGGGTCGAACACTGAAGCTTTCTTT.

This chain links TRBV20-1 with TRBJ2-1; the match to TRBD2 covers 9 bases. The CDR3 runs 15 residues. Germline V gene data show CDR1 as DFQATT and CDR2 as SNEGSKA (reference sequence). The trim removed 0 bases at V and 9 bases at J, leaving 9 bases unmatched. In nucleotides, the CDR3 is TGCAGTGCTAGAGATTCGGGACTAGCTAGGAGTGAGCAGTTCTTC. It specifies CSARDSGLARSEQFF.

This clonotype was seen ten or more times. The V call is TRBV28, the J call TRBJ1-5; D perhaps matches TRBD1 (6 bases). Germline-derived CDR1 and CDR2 are MDHEN and SYDVKM. V was pared by 3 bases and J by 12 bases, with 12 bases between. This CDR3 is built from 12 residues. The CDR3 DNA follows: TGTGCCAGCAGTTTGGGGGCCCCCGGCCAGCATTTT. Its protein product is CASSLGAPGQHF. Full variable domain (outside the CDR3, taken from reference TRBV28 and TRBJ1-5): DVKVTQSSRYLVKRTGEKVFLECVQDMDHENMFWYRQDPGLGLRLIYFSYDVKMKEKGDIPEGYSVSREKKERFSLILESASTNQTSMYLCASSLGAPGQHFGDGTRLSIL.

This clonotype has only a few counts. This sequence joins TRBV5-1 and TRBJ2-1, with TRBD1 matching over 10 bases. This CDR3 contains 15 residues. CDR1 and CDR2 from the germline V gene are SGHRS and YFSETQ. The trim removed 1 base at V and 5 bases at J, leaving 3 bases unmatched. The CDR3 DNA reads TGCGCCAGCAGCTTGAGGACAGGGGGGGACAATGAGCAGTTCTTC. Its protein product is CASSLRTGGDNEQFF. Full variable domain (missing parts from reference TRBV5-1 and TRBJ2-1): KAGVTQTPRYLIKTRGQQVTLSCSPISGHRSVSWYQQTPGQGLQFLFEYFSETQRNKGNFPGRFSGRQFSNSRSEMNVSTLELGDSALYLCASSLRTGGDNEQFFGPGTRLTVL.

This clonotype was observed at least ten times. The chain carries TRBV6-1 and TRBJ2-3; maybe TRBD1 (7 bases). V lost 1 base and J 10 bases, leaving 18 bases between the germline ends. This CDR3 has 15 residues. Per the germline V gene, CDR1 is MNHNS and CDR2 is SASEGT. The CDR3 sequence: CASSEDGQGGTPQYF. In DNA form, the CDR3 reads TGTGCCAGCAGTGAAGATGGTCAGGGGGGAACCCCGCAGTATTTT.

Many counts were recorded for this clonotype. The chain joins TRBV6-2 or TRBV6-3 to TRBJ2-5; 11 positions match TRBD1. This CDR3 has 15 residues. CDR1 and CDR2 from the germline V gene are MNHEY and SVGEGT. V lost 7 bases, J lost 4 bases, and 8 bases stayed unmatched. CDR3 loop: CASIPGGTGGETQYF. The CDR3 nucleotides read TGTGCCAGCATCCCCGGTGGGACAGGGGGAGAGACCCAGTACTTC.

Ten or more counts support this clonotype. This chain joins TRBV14 and TRBJ2-3; D might be TRBD1 (7 bases). This CDR3 spans 15 amino acids. Germline CDR1 SGHDN, CDR2 FVKESK. Trimming shortened V by 3 bases and J by 3 bases, and 13 bases separated the two germline ends. This chain's CDR3 is CASSHQQGRTDTQYF. The CDR3 nucleotides read TGTGCCAGCAGCCACCAACAGGGGAGGACAGATACGCAGTATTTT.

This clonotype came up many times. The chain couples TRBV20-1 to TRBJ1-5; D unresolved. CDR3 length: 16 residues. The V gene lost 0 bases and the J gene lost 4 bases, with 16 bases spanning the gap. Looked up from germline, CDR1 is DFQATT and CDR2 is SNEGSKA (reference sequence). The CDR3 sequence: CSARDPLMVENQPQHF. DNA of the CDR3: TGCAGTGCTAGAGACCCATTGATGGTGGAGAATCAGCCCCAGCATTTT.

The chain combines TRBV7-9 with TRBJ2-4; D call uncertain. With 4 bases removed from V and 0 bases from J, the gap between germline ends came to 10 bases. This CDR3 spans 15 amino acids. Per germline, CDR1 SEHNR and CDR2 FQNEAQ (reference sequence). In nucleotides, the CDR3 is TGTGCCAGCAGCTCAGCAGAACTAGCCAAAAACATTCAGTACTTC. Protein sequence: CASSSAELAKNIQYF.

This chain uses TRBV18 with TRBJ1-5; 8 bases are a match to TRBD1. CDR1 KGHSH and CDR2 LQKENI come from the germline V gene. V was clipped by 3 bases and J by 0 bases; unmatched bases: 4. This CDR3 has 16 residues. The CDR3 DNA reads TGTGCCAGCTCACCCACGGACAGGGCTAGCAATCAGCCCCAGCATTTT. This translates into CASSPTDRASNQPQHF.

This clonotype was seen a handful of times. This rearrangement joins TRBV12-3 or TRBV12-4 to TRBJ1-3, with D perhaps TRBD1 (5 bases). CDR3 length: 15 amino acids. The germline V and J ends were trimmed by 6 bases and 4 bases, with 16 bases remaining between them. CDR3 in DNA: TGTGCCAGCAGGCAGACAGTGGCGGGAGGAAACACCATATATTTT. This translates into CASRQTVAGGNTIYF.

This clonotype was seen only once. As DNA, the CDR3 is TGTGCCAGCCGCGACAGGAGAGGCACTGAAGCTTTCTTT. Protein: CASRDRRGTEAFF. The chain is built from TRBV6-8 and TRBJ1-1; possibly TRBD1 for D (6 bases). The germline gives CDR1 MNHGY, CDR2 SAAAGT. V lost 8 bases to trimming and J lost 4 bases, with 14 bases between them. The CDR3 contains 13 residues.

This clonotype was detected ten times or more. The V and J genes are TRBV15 and TRBJ1-1; D may be TRBD1 (5 bases). Between the trimmed V and J ends, which lost 3 bases and 3 bases, there was a span of 17 bases. Germline V gene sequence: CDR1 LNHNV, CDR2 YYDKDF (reference sequence). The CDR3 loop spans 16 amino acids. In DNA form, the CDR3 reads TGTGCCACCAGCAGGGGACCGGGGGAGAGTTACACTGAAGCTTTCTTT. Protein: CATSRGPGESYTEAFF. The full variable domain, completed using reference TRBV15 and TRBJ1-1, is DAMVIQNPRYQVTQFGKPVTLSCSQTLNHNVMYWYQQKSSQAPKLLFHYYDKDFNNEADTPDNFQSRRPNTSFCFLDIRSPGLGDTAMYLCATSRGPGESYTEAFFGQGTRLTVV.

This clonotype was observed a few times. This sequence joins TRBV2 and TRBJ2-7; tentative D call: TRBD2 (5 bases). This CDR3 has 13 amino acids. Germline V lookup: CDR1 SNHLY, CDR2 FYNNEI. V was trimmed by 7 bases and J by 2 bases, leaving 12 bases between them. CDR3 nucleotide sequence: TGTGCCAGCACGCAGGAGGAGGCCTACGAGCAGTACTTC. This translates into CASTQEEAYEQYF. Supplemented by reference TRBV2 and TRBJ2-7, the full variable domain reads EPEVTQTPSHQVTQMGQEVILRCVPISNHLYFYWYRQILGQKVEFLVSFYNNEISEKSEIFDDQFSVERPDGSNFTLKIRSTKLEDSAMYFCASTQEEAYEQYFGPGTRLTVT.

This clonotype occurred a few times. The rearrangement links TRBV7-3 to TRBJ2-3; the D gene could be TRBD1 or TRBD2 (5 bases each). The CDR3 consists of 15 residues. V was shortened by 3 bases and J by 4 bases, with 14 bases between the two germline ends. From germline, CDR1 is SGHTA and CDR2 FQGTGA. The chain's CDR3 is CASSLDGASADTQYF. The CDR3 nucleotides are TGTGCCAGCAGCTTGGACGGGGCTTCAGCAGATACGCAGTATTTT. Using reference TRBV7-3 and TRBJ2-3 for the parts outside the CDR3, the full variable domain is GAGVSQTPSNKVTEKGKYVELRCDPISGHTALYWYRQSLGQGPEFLIYFQGTGAADDSGLPNDRFFAVRPEGSVSTLKIQRTERGDSAVYLCASSLDGASADTQYFGPGTRLTVL.

V usage is TRBV6-1 and J usage is TRBJ2-7; 7 bases match TRBD1. This CDR3 spans 15 amino acids. Germline values: CDR1 MNHNS, CDR2 SASEGT. Trimming cost V 7 bases and J 3 bases; bases outside gene matches: 12. CDR3 residues: CASMPGQLLYYEQYF. In nucleotides, the CDR3 is TGTGCCAGCATGCCGGGACAGCTTTTATACTACGAGCAGTACTTC.

This clonotype appeared many times. V gene TRBV18 combines with J gene TRBJ1-6; no clear D gene. Looked up from germline, CDR1 is KGHSH and CDR2 is LQKENI. With 4 bases removed from V and 6 bases from J, the gap between germline ends came to 10 bases. CDR3 length: 14 amino acids. This CDR3 is CASSLPGPNSPLHF. CDR3 in DNA: TGTGCCAGCTCACTCCCGGGCCCTAATTCACCCCTCCACTTT.

This clonotype has only a few counts. The rearrangement uses TRBV29-1 and TRBJ2-5; tentatively, D is TRBD1 or TRBD2 (6 bases each). CDR1 and CDR2 from the germline V gene are SQVTM and ANQGSEA. Trimming left V 7 bases short and J 5 bases short, with 23 bases between. CDR3 length equals 15 residues. CDR3 DNA sequence: TGCAGCGGAGGGGGGCCAGTTGCGTCTAGGGAGACCCAGTACTTC. It yields the protein CSGGGPVASRETQYF.

This clonotype was found many times. The rearrangement links TRBV5-6 to TRBJ2-3, with 8 bases identical to TRBD2. Germline V lookup: CDR1 SGHDT, CDR2 YYEEEE. The CDR3 loop spans 16 amino acids. Unmatched junction bases numbered 6, after V lost 3 bases and J lost 0 bases. CDR3 DNA sequence: TGTGCCAGCAGCTGGGAGCGGGGGCCTAGCACAGATACGCAGTATTTT. Translation: CASSWERGPSTDTQYF.

This clonotype was seen many times. The chain carries TRBV20-1 and TRBJ2-3; D is possibly TRBD2 (6 bases). V was trimmed by 2 bases and J by 1 base, leaving 16 bases between them. The CDR3 is made up of 16 amino acids. Germline CDR1 reads DFQATT; CDR2 reads SNEGSKA (reference sequence). The CDR3 region has the DNA TGCAGTGCTAGAAGTTTTTGGGGGGATGGCACAGATACGCAGTATTTT. Translating gives CSARSFWGDGTDTQYF.

This clonotype was seen many times. This chain links TRBV6-4 with TRBJ2-7; D is undetermined. Germline-derived CDR1 and CDR2 are MRHNA and SNTAGT. Trimming stripped 6 bases from V and 5 bases from J, with 23 bases between. The CDR3 is 16 residues long. DNA of the CDR3: TGTGCCAGCAGAGGTACATCAACGGTGAATCCTGACGAGCAGTACTTC. It yields the protein CASRGTSTVNPDEQYF.

This clonotype showed up many times. One end of the junction fails to match germline, which may point to a read error. The V gene is TRBV7-8, the J gene TRBJ2-2, with TRBD2 identical over 7 bases. The length of the CDR3 is 14 residues. The germline V gene encodes CDR1 SGHVS and CDR2 FQNEAQ. CDR3: CASSLAASGGGLFF. The CDR3 region has the DNA TGTGCCAGCAGCTTAGCCGCCTCGGGCGGGGGGCTGTTTTTT.

This clonotype was seen more than once but under ten times. V gene TRBV6-1 combines with J gene TRBJ2-1, with 10 positions matching TRBD1. The CDR3 is made up of 17 amino acids. From germline, CDR1 is MNHNS and CDR2 SASEGT. The trim removed 0 bases at V and 9 bases at J, leaving 11 bases unmatched. As DNA, the CDR3 is TGTGCCAGCAGTGAAGCCCCCGGTGGGACAGGGGCAAGTGAGCAGTTCTTC. This gives the protein CASSEAPGGTGASEQFF.

This clonotype showed up many times. The chain couples TRBV28 to TRBJ2-1, with TRBD2 matching over 8 bases. With 7 bases clipped from V and 2 bases from J, the junction kept 10 bases outside the gene matches. This CDR3 is built from 16 residues. Germline CDR1 MDHEN, CDR2 SYDVKM. In DNA, the CDR3 is TGTGCCAGCACCCCAAAGGCAGCGGGGGCCTACAATGAGCAGTTCTTC. It translates to CASTPKAAGAYNEQFF.

This clonotype was detected a few times. This sequence joins TRBV6-5 and TRBJ1-4; 9 nucleotides agree with TRBD1. This CDR3 is built from 16 residues. After removal of 4 bases from V and 5 bases from J, the junction contained 8 bases not matched to a gene. CDR1 and CDR2 (germline): MNHEY, SVGAGI. Here the CDR3 reads CASSLIPGTGNEKLFF. CDR3 bases: TGTGCCAGCAGTTTAATTCCCGGGACAGGGAATGAAAAACTGTTTTTT.

This clonotype was counted ten times or more. The genes are TRBV12-3 or TRBV12-4 and TRBJ1-1; 11 bases fit TRBD1. The CDR3 is made up of 16 amino acids. After removal of 5 bases from V and 4 bases from J, the junction contained 9 bases not matched to a gene. The CDR3 bases are TGTGCCAGCAGTATTAAACCCGGGACAGGGGGCACTGAAGCTTTCTTT. As protein: CASSIKPGTGGTEAFF.

This clonotype was seen at least ten times. V is TRBV19 and J is TRBJ1-1, with D uncertain. The germline V gene encodes CDR1 LNHDA and CDR2 SQIVND (reference sequence). This CDR3 is built from 15 residues. V gave up 7 bases and J gave up 2 bases, with 17 bases separating them. The chain's CDR3 is CASTPSRATNTEAFF. The DNA for the CDR3 is TGTGCCAGTACCCCATCCCGGGCCACCAACACTGAAGCTTTCTTT.

The J gene is TRBJ2-7, the V gene TRBV14; 8 bases agree with TRBD1. Germline lookup yields CDR1 SGHDN and CDR2 FVKESK. The CDR3 spans 14 residues. J was trimmed by 6 bases and V by 4 bases; bases with no gene match: 8. The CDR3 loop is CASSPGQGYSEQYF. CDR3 bases: TGTGCCAGCAGCCCCGGACAGGGCTACAGCGAGCAGTACTTC.

In its sample, this clonotype was seen many times. The chain links TRBV7-3 to TRBJ2-2; D uncertain. Per the germline V gene, CDR1 is SGHTA and CDR2 is FQGTGA. Trimming left V 1 base short and J 7 bases short, with 7 bases between. There are 13 residues in the CDR3. The DNA of the CDR3 is TGTGCCAGCAGCTTAAGGGATGGCGGGGAGCTGTTTTTT. Its translation is CASSLRDGGELFF. Drawing the rest from reference TRBV7-3 and TRBJ2-2, the complete variable domain is GAGVSQTPSNKVTEKGKYVELRCDPISGHTALYWYRQSLGQGPEFLIYFQGTGAADDSGLPNDRFFAVRPEGSVSTLKIQRTERGDSAVYLCASSLRDGGELFFGEGSRLTVL.

This clonotype was detected a few times. The V call is TRBV5-4, the J call TRBJ2-3, with D possibly matching TRBD1 (5 bases). Between the trimmed V and J ends, which lost 4 bases and 6 bases, there was a span of 15 bases. The CDR3 totals 14 residues. Germline-derived CDR1 and CDR2 are SGHNT and YYREEE (reference sequence). The CDR3 DNA follows: TGTGCCAGCAGCCTACCCACGGCAGGGGATACGCAGTATTTT. As protein: CASSLPTAGDTQYF.